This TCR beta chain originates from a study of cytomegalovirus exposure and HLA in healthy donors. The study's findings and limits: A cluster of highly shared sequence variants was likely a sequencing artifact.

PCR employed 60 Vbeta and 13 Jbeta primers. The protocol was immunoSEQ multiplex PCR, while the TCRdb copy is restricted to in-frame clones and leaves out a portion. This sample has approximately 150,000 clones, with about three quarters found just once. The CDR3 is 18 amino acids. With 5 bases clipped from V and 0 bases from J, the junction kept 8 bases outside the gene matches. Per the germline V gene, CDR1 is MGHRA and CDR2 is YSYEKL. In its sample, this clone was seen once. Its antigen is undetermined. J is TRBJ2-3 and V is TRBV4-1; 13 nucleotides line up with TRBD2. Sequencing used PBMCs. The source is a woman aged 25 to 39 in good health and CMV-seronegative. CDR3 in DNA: TGCGCCAGCAGCTTTCGGACTAGCGGGGGAGCAAGCACAGATACGCAGTATTTT. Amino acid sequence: CASSFRTSGGASTDTQYF.